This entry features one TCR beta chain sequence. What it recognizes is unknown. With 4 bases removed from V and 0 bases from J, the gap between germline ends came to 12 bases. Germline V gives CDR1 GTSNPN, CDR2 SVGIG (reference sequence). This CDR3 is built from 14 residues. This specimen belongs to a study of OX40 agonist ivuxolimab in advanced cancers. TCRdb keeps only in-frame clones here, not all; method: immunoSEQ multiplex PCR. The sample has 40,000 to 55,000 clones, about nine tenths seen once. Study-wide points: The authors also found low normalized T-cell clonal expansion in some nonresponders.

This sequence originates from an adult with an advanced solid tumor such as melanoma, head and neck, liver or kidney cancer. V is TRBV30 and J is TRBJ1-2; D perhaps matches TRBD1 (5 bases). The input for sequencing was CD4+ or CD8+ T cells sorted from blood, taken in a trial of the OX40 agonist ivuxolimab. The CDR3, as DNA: TGTGCCTGGACCCTGGGGGATTCTAACTATGGCTACACCTTC. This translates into CAWTLGDSNYGYTF. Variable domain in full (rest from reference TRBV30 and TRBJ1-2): SQTIHQWPATLVQPVGSPLSLECTVEGTSNPNLYWYRQAAGRGLQLLFYSVGIGQISSEVPQNLSASRPQDRQFILSSKKLLLSDSGFYLCAWTLGDSNYGYTFGSGTRLTVV.